These 3 T cell receptor beta chains were all obtained from the same sample, sequenced in a study of blood T cells in healthy people across ages (dated by TCRdb to the mid-2010s). The library was generated by 5' RACE. Sequencer: Illumina HiSeq 2500. A second PCR of roughly 6 to 11 cycles was run with a J-beta primer mix and a sample-barcoded 5' primer. The raw public data were reprocessed by TCRdb itself: fastp quality trimming at Q25, MiXCR clonotype calling, in-frame beta chains only. Merged by CDR3 protein, the rows form single entries marked with the most common genes and DNA. The sample yields some 1.1 million distinct CDR3 sequences; approximately 38% were counted once. Approximately 14% of the sample is in the top ten clones. The specimen sequenced was blood. All receptors come from a man aged 18-30 years in good health.

The chain has TRBV20-1 and TRBJ2-5, with 10 nucleotides matching TRBD2. V was pared by 5 bases and J by 4 bases, with 7 bases of the junction left unmatched. This CDR3 comprises 14 residues. CDR1 and CDR2 from the germline V gene are DFQATT and SNEGSKA (reference sequence). The CDR3 loop reads CSAPLAGRLETQYF. Here the CDR3 DNA reads TGCAGTGCTCCACTAGCGGGGCGATTAGAGACCCAGTACTTC.

This chain connects TRBV12-5 to TRBJ2-1; D may be TRBD1 or TRBD2 (6 bases each). Judging by the DNA end, TRBJ2-7 fits better; the J call may be wrong. Germline CDR1 and CDR2: LGHNT and FRNRAP. The CDR3 has 14 amino acids. The CDR3 bases are TGTGCTAGTGGGGAGGGGGACTCCTACAATGAGCAGTACTTC. This gives the protein CASGEGDSYNEQYF.

The V call is TRBV20-1, the J call TRBJ1-2; D is ambiguous. Trimming removed 0 bases from V and 0 bases from J, with 11 bases in between. The CDR3 is 15 residues long. The V gene's germline CDR1 is DFQATT and CDR2 SNEGSKA (reference sequence). In DNA form, the CDR3 reads TGCAGTGCTAGAGATCTGGGCAGTTCTAACTATGGCTACACCTTC. Its translation: CSARDLGSSNYGYTF.